These 30 T cell receptor beta chains share one sample of origin, sequenced in a study of T-cell memory formation after mild COVID-19. TCRdb re-called the 5' RACE reads through MiXCR, storing one row per CDR3 protein. This table holds 450,000 to 650,000 distinct CDR3 sequences, 20% found once. The source material was PBMCs or a T cell subset sorted from them (not recorded which). Receptors were obtained from an adult woman who had mild COVID-19 (a few samples of this study predate the infection). Cell type and time point are not known.

This clonotype was counted ten times or more. The chain recombines TRBV18 with TRBJ1-2; the match to TRBD1 covers 8 bases. The germline CDR1 and CDR2 sequences are KGHSH and LQKENI. The V gene end was trimmed by 8 bases and the J gene end by 1 base; junction bases not matched to a gene: 3. The CDR3 runs to 13 residues. For the CDR3, the DNA is TGTGCCAGCGACAGGGGTCTTAACTATGGCTACACCTTC. It is translated as CASDRGLNYGYTF.

Only a few counts were recorded for this clonotype. CDR3: CASSLGQGLSADTQYF. The CDR3 DNA reads TGCGCCAGCAGCTTGGGACAGGGACTGAGTGCAGATACGCAGTATTTT. V gene TRBV5-1 combines with J gene TRBJ2-3; tentative D call: TRBD1 (7 bases). CDR1 is SGHRS and CDR2 is YFSETQ in the germline V gene. The CDR3 covers 16 residues. Between the trimmed V and J ends, which lost 0 bases and 4 bases, there was a span of 15 bases.

V gene TRBV28 combines with J gene TRBJ2-7, with TRBD1 matching over 8 bases. V dropped 6 bases and J dropped 2; count of bases not matched to a gene: 18. Germline V CDR1 and CDR2: MDHEN, SYDVKM. CDR3 size: 18 residues. CDR3 residues: CASRPPIRQGIIPYEQYF. CDR3 DNA: TGTGCCAGCAGACCTCCAATCAGACAGGGGATCATACCCTACGAGCAGTACTTC.

The rearrangement uses TRBV3-1 and TRBJ1-1; 8 bases line up with TRBD1. The CDR3 runs to 17 residues. Germline CDR1 is LGHDT and CDR2 is YNNKEL (reference sequence). V gave up 1 base and J gave up 2 bases; unmatched junction bases: 9. The CDR3 here is CASSQGFFAGGNTEAFF. CDR3 bases: TGTGCCAGCAGCCAAGGATTCTTCGCAGGGGGCAACACTGAAGCTTTCTTT.

In this sample, this clonotype turned up many times. The chain has TRBV19 and TRBJ2-1, with 10 bases matching TRBD2. The J segment lost 6 bases and the V segment lost 7 bases, leaving 9 bases of the junction unmatched. There are 15 residues in the CDR3. CDR1 is LNHDA, CDR2 SQIVND, per germline (reference sequence). CDR3 amino acids: CASKEVAGGVNEQFF. DNA of the CDR3: TGTGCCAGTAAGGAAGTAGCGGGAGGCGTCAATGAGCAGTTCTTC.

The chain couples TRBV6-6 to TRBJ1-5, with 10 positions matching TRBD1. Germline V gene data show CDR1 as MNHNY and CDR2 as SVGAGI (reference sequence). The CDR3 loop spans 16 amino acids. Trimming cost V 6 bases and J 3 bases; bases outside gene matches: 8. Here the CDR3 reads CASRSPGQGSNQPQHF. The DNA for the CDR3 is TGTGCCAGCAGGTCGCCGGGACAGGGGTCCAATCAGCCCCAGCATTTT.

This clonotype was found a few times. The V and J genes are TRBV12-3 or TRBV12-4 and TRBJ1-2; D uncertain. Trimming stripped 5 bases from V and 4 bases from J, with 17 bases between. The CDR3 has 15 amino acids. The CDR3 spells CASSQVVGRGYGYTF. In DNA form, the CDR3 reads TGTGCCAGCAGTCAAGTCGTGGGAAGAGGCTATGGCTACACCTTC.

This clonotype was counted between two and nine times. The chain employs TRBV2 and TRBJ2-1, with a weak D call TRBD2 (6 bases). V was pared by 6 bases and J by 10 bases, with 13 bases between. In germline, CDR1 is SNHLY, CDR2 FYNNEI. The CDR3 consists of 12 residues. The CDR3 region has the DNA TGTGCCAGCAGGTATAGCGCGGGGGAGCAGTTCTTC. Translating gives CASRYSAGEQFF.

This clonotype was seen only a few times. The chain has TRBV6-1 and TRBJ1-4, with 7 bases lining up with TRBD1. The CDR3 sequence is 16 residues long. Germline CDR1 is MNHNS and CDR2 is SASEGT. V lost 2 bases to trimming and J lost 3 bases; unmatched junction nucleotides: 6. The CDR3 protein is CASSERMGQPNEKLFF. The CDR3 DNA reads as TGTGCCAGCAGTGAAAGAATGGGACAGCCTAATGAAAAACTGTTTTTT.

This clonotype was observed a few times. The chain couples TRBV7-9 to TRBJ2-7; D unresolved. In germline, CDR1 is SEHNR, CDR2 FQNEAQ (reference sequence). The CDR3 length is 15 residues. V lost 4 bases and J lost 4, with 17 bases in between. The CDR3, as DNA: TGTGCCAGCAGCTCAGTAGGGTTTAGCCCGTACGAGCAGTACTTC. It codes for CASSSVGFSPYEQYF.

V usage is TRBV2 and J usage is TRBJ1-6; D not resolved. Germline CDR1 is SNHLY and CDR2 is FYNNEI. V lost 3 bases and J lost 7, with 10 bases in between. The CDR3 loop spans 14 amino acids. CDR3 amino acids: CASSEPDWNSPLHF. The CDR3 nucleotides read TGTGCCAGCAGTGAGCCGGATTGGAATTCACCCCTCCACTTT.

The chain is built from TRBV27 and TRBJ1-5; D gene ambiguous. Trimming left V 5 bases short and J 7 bases short, with 9 bases between. The CDR3 sequence is 12 residues long. Per germline, CDR1 MNHEY and CDR2 SMNVEV (reference sequence). The CDR3: CASSPLGQPQHF. CDR3 DNA: TGTGCCAGCAGTCCGCTCGGACAGCCCCAGCATTTT.

Only a few counts were recorded for this clonotype. The chain joins TRBV7-9 to TRBJ1-2; D remains ambiguous. V gave up 2 bases and J gave up 7 bases, with 8 bases separating them. This CDR3 spans 12 amino acids. Germline V gene sequence: CDR1 SEHNR, CDR2 FQNEAQ (reference sequence). In DNA, the CDR3 is TGTGCCAGCAGCTTAACAAGTTCTGGCTACACCTTC. It specifies CASSLTSSGYTF.

This clonotype was counted a few times. V gene TRBV5-4 combines with J gene TRBJ2-7; TRBD1 is a possible D gene (6 bases). Germline lookup yields CDR1 SGHNT and CDR2 YYREEE (reference sequence). The CDR3 runs to 14 residues. The V and J ends lost 4 bases and 0 bases respectively, with 11 bases between them. CDR3: CASSLATGSYEQYF. CDR3 nucleotide sequence: TGTGCCAGCAGCCTTGCGACAGGCTCCTACGAGCAGTACTTC.

The J gene is TRBJ2-3, the V gene TRBV3-1, with D unresolved. The V gene's germline CDR1 is LGHDT and CDR2 YNNKEL (reference sequence). This CDR3 is 13 amino acids long. The V gene lost 4 bases and the J gene lost 6 bases, with 11 bases spanning the gap. CDR3 protein: CASSLNSRDTQYF. The DNA for the CDR3 is TGTGCCAGCAGCCTAAACTCCAGGGATACGCAGTATTTT.

In this sample, this clonotype turned up a few times. The chain joins TRBV21-1 to TRBJ2-7; the DNA was not compared with TRBD1, the D call given in the table. TRBV21-1 is annotated as a pseudogene. The CDR3 loop spans 16 amino acids. CDR3 sequence reads: CASSREQGASPYEQYF. CDR3 DNA: TGTGCCAGCAGCAGGGAACAGGGGGCGAGCCCCTACGAGCAGTACTTC.

This sequence joins TRBV19 and TRBJ2-2, with 8 bases matching TRBD1. CDR1 is LNHDA and CDR2 is SQIVND in the germline V gene (reference sequence). CDR3 size: 14 residues. With V trimmed by 3 bases and J by 7 bases, 4 bases remained unmatched. CDR3 protein: CASSIRGQSGELFF. CDR3 DNA: TGTGCCAGTAGTATCAGGGGGCAAAGCGGGGAGCTGTTTTTT.

This clonotype was observed a handful of times. For the CDR3, the DNA is TGTGCCAGCAGCTTAGGTTTGGACAGGGTCGATGGTGAAGCTTTCTTT. Translated: CASSLGLDRVDGEAFF. This rearrangement joins TRBV7-8 to TRBJ1-1, with TRBD1 matching over 8 bases. Trimming at V came to 1 base and at J to 7 bases, leaving 11 bases not matched to a gene. The germline V gene has CDR1 SGHVS and CDR2 FQNEAQ. The CDR3 loop spans 16 amino acids.

The genes are TRBV14 and TRBJ2-5; D is ambiguous. In germline, CDR1 is SGHDN, CDR2 FVKESK. This CDR3 contains 12 residues. Trimming cost V 4 bases and J 5 bases, with 8 bases left between them. The DNA for the CDR3 is TGTGCCAGCAGCCGAACCCCGGAGACCCAGTACTTC. This encodes CASSRTPETQYF. Supplemented by reference TRBV14 and TRBJ2-5, the full variable domain reads EAGVTQFPSHSVIEKGQTVTLRCDPISGHDNLYWYRRVMGKEIKFLLHFVKESKQDESGMPNNRFLAERTGGTYSTLKVQPAELEDSGVYFCASSRTPETQYFGPGTRLLVL.

In its sample, this clonotype was seen many times. The chain uses TRBV7-9 and TRBJ2-1, with 11 bases matching TRBD2. The V gene end was trimmed by 6 bases and the J gene end by 8 bases; junction bases not matched to a gene: 9. In germline, CDR1 is SEHNR, CDR2 FQNEAQ (reference sequence). The CDR3 length is 15 residues. The CDR3 region has the DNA TGTGCCAGCAGTTCGACTAGCGGGACGCCTTATGAGCAGTTCTTC. It encodes CASSSTSGTPYEQFF.

This clonotype was counted at least ten times. The chain has TRBV20-1 and TRBJ1-1; TRBD1 aligns across 7 bases. Germline loops: CDR1 DFQATT, CDR2 SNEGSKA (reference sequence). Trimming took 3 bases from V and 2 from J; bases not matched to a gene: 12. The CDR3 sequence is 16 residues long. CDR3 residues: CSARFAGTAINTEAFF. In DNA form, the CDR3 reads TGCAGTGCTAGGTTTGCCGGGACAGCAATAAACACTGAAGCTTTCTTT.

V gene TRBV6-2 or TRBV6-3 combines with J gene TRBJ2-1, with D possibly called TRBD1 or TRBD2 (5 bases each). V lost 5 bases, J lost 0 bases, and 11 bases lay in between. The CDR3 has 15 amino acids. Germline assignment: CDR1 MNHEY and CDR2 SVGEGT. The CDR3 nucleotides are TGTGCCAGCAGTAGGGACGACCCCTCCTACAATGAGCAGTTCTTC. Translating gives CASSRDDPSYNEQFF.

This clonotype has a handful of counts. This sequence joins TRBV5-4 and TRBJ1-2; D remains ambiguous. The germline gives CDR1 SGHNT, CDR2 YYREEE (reference sequence). With 4 bases removed from V and 6 bases from J, the gap between germline ends came to 19 bases. The CDR3 is made up of 15 amino acids. The CDR3 spells CASSPPRGERDGYTF. Written as DNA, the CDR3 is TGTGCCAGCAGCCCCCCCCGCGGGGAAAGGGATGGCTACACCTTC. Full variable domain (missing parts from reference TRBV5-4 and TRBJ1-2): ETGVTQSPTHLIKTRGQQVTLRCSSQSGHNTVSWYQQALGQGPQFIFQYYREEENGRGNFPPRFSGLQFPNYSSELNVNALELDDSALYLCASSPPRGERDGYTFGSGTRLTVV.

The V gene is TRBV29-1, the J gene TRBJ1-1; D perhaps matches TRBD1 (5 bases). V was cut by 6 bases and J by 0 bases, with 14 bases left in between. This CDR3 region has 14 residues. CDR1 SQVTM and CDR2 ANQGSEA come from the germline V gene. The CDR3 DNA reads as TGCAGCGTCAACCGGGGCCACATGAACACTGAAGCTTTCTTT. This gives the protein CSVNRGHMNTEAFF.

J is TRBJ1-2 and V is TRBV7-9, with 9 bases that match TRBD1. With 3 bases clipped from V and 13 bases from J, the junction kept 6 bases outside the gene matches. From germline, CDR1 is SEHNR and CDR2 FQNEAQ (reference sequence). This CDR3 has 12 residues. Here the CDR3 DNA reads TGTGCCAGCAGCTTCGGACAGGGGCCTCCCACCTTC. The encoded protein is CASSFGQGPPTF.

This clonotype was picked up a small number of times. This chain links TRBV2 with TRBJ2-3, with 8 bases identical to TRBD2. J was trimmed by 5 bases and V by 1 base; bases with no gene match: 11. CDR3 length: 17 amino acids. Germline CDR1 is SNHLY and CDR2 is FYNNEI. CDR3 sequence reads: CASSEDLAGGGLDTQYF. In nucleotides, the CDR3 is TGTGCCAGCAGTGAAGATCTAGCGGGCGGCGGTTTAGATACGCAGTATTTT. Complete variable domain (other parts from reference TRBV2 and TRBJ2-3): EPEVTQTPSHQVTQMGQEVILRCVPISNHLYFYWYRQILGQKVEFLVSFYNNEISEKSEIFDDQFSVERPDGSNFTLKIRSTKLEDSAMYFCASSEDLAGGGLDTQYFGPGTRLTVL.

This clonotype was seen a handful of times. The chain is built from TRBV19 and TRBJ2-1, with D maybe TRBD2 (5 bases). V was clipped by 5 bases and J by 3 bases, with 14 bases between them. Germline assignment: CDR1 LNHDA and CDR2 SQIVND (reference sequence). The CDR3 totals 15 residues. In DNA, the CDR3 is TGTGCCAGTAGTCCCTCGACGGGGATCTACAATGAGCAGTTCTTC. This encodes CASSPSTGIYNEQFF.

This chain joins TRBV30 and TRBJ2-6; 7 positions match TRBD1. With 4 bases clipped from V and 5 bases from J, the junction kept 5 bases outside the gene matches. Germline-derived CDR1 and CDR2 are GTSNPN and SVGIG (reference sequence). This CDR3 is built from 14 residues. Here the CDR3 reads CAWTGTAWANVLTF. The CDR3 coding sequence is TGTGCCTGGACCGGGACAGCTTGGGCCAACGTCCTGACTTTC.

The genes are TRBV7-9 and TRBJ2-5, with D possibly matching TRBD1 (5 bases). The V gene lost 3 bases and the J gene lost 5 bases, with 10 bases spanning the gap. The CDR3 length is 13 residues. Germline lookup yields CDR1 SEHNR and CDR2 FQNEAQ (reference sequence). The CDR3 region is CASSFTGKETQYF. As DNA, the CDR3 is TGTGCCAGCAGCTTTACAGGCAAGGAGACCCAGTACTTC.

In its sample, this clonotype was seen many times. V is TRBV7-2 and J is TRBJ1-1; D possibly corresponds to TRBD1 (5 bases). The CDR3 is 12 residues long. In germline, CDR1 is SGHTA, CDR2 FQGNSA. V was cut by 2 bases and J by 11 bases, with 12 bases left in between. The CDR3 DNA reads as TGTGCCAGCAGCTTACAGGGCCGCCAGGCTTTCTTT. Residues: CASSLQGRQAFF.